One and the same sample provided the 22 T cell receptor beta chains below, sequenced in a study of T cell changes during pregnancy in multiple sclerosis. Libraries were prepared by immunoSEQ multiplex PCR; TCRdb keeps only in-frame clonotypes and omits some of them. The repertoire has tens of thousands of clones, 90% to 95% of them found once; the top ten carry roughly 7.4%. The material sequenced was CD8+ T cells from peripheral blood mononuclear cells, taken in the third trimester of pregnancy. The receptors were sampled from a female donor with multiple sclerosis, enrolled in a pregnancy study.

The chain combines TRBV5-4 with TRBJ1-1; D is ambiguous. This CDR3 is built from 14 residues. From germline, CDR1 is SGHNT and CDR2 YYREEE (reference sequence). V lost 4 bases to trimming and J lost 5 bases, with 15 bases between them. The DNA of the CDR3 is TGTGCCAGCAGCGCCGGGAAGTGGGGAACTGAAGCTTTCTTT. Translating gives CASSAGKWGTEAFF.

V usage is TRBV4-3 and J usage is TRBJ2-5, with D maybe TRBD2 (5 bases). The J call may be faulty, since TRBJ2-7 better matches the DNA end. Germline lookup yields CDR1 LGHNA and CDR2 YSLEER. The CDR3 has 14 amino acids. The CDR3 DNA reads as TGCGCCAGCAGCCAAGACCGGGGAAACTACGAGCAGTACTTC. It translates to CASSQDRGNYEQYF.

The V and J genes are TRBV7-8 and TRBJ2-1; 11 nucleotides match TRBD2. The CDR3 extends over 20 amino acids. Per the germline V gene, CDR1 is SGHVS and CDR2 is FQNEAQ. V dropped 2 bases and J dropped 4; count of bases not matched to a gene: 16. CDR3: CASSLSPPGLAEGGYNEQFF. DNA for the CDR3: TGTGCCAGCAGCTTAAGCCCTCCGGGACTAGCGGAAGGAGGTTACAATGAGCAGTTCTTC.

V usage is TRBV7-6 and J usage is TRBJ1-1, with TRBD1 as a possible D gene (5 bases). Trimming took 4 bases from V and 3 from J, leaving 15 bases between them. CDR1 is SGHVS and CDR2 is FNYEAQ in the germline V gene. The CDR3 runs 15 residues. The CDR3: CASSSTQGGDTEAFF. The CDR3 nucleotides read TGTGCCAGCAGCTCAACCCAGGGTGGGGACACTGAAGCTTTCTTT.

V and J are TRBV7-9 and TRBJ2-3; 7 nucleotides align to TRBD2. This CDR3 has 15 amino acids. CDR1 is SEHNR, CDR2 FQNEAQ, per germline (reference sequence). The V segment lost 5 bases and the J segment 1 base; nucleotides outside the gene matches: 6. Here the CDR3 reads CASSPPAGGTDTQYF. CDR3 sequence (DNA): TGTGCCAGCAGCCCACCGGCGGGGGGCACAGATACGCAGTATTTT.

The chain links TRBV19 to TRBJ1-1; D ambiguous. The germline V and J ends were trimmed by 0 bases and 1 base, with 9 bases remaining between them. CDR1 is LNHDA, CDR2 SQIVND, per germline (reference sequence). The CDR3 has 15 residues. Here the CDR3 DNA reads TGTGCCAGTAGTATAGATCTAGGTTCGAACACTGAAGCTTTCTTT. Amino acids: CASSIDLGSNTEAFF.

This clone was counted a few times. In DNA, the CDR3 is TGTGCCTGGGAGGATATGACGACGCAACTGACTTTC. It yields the protein CAWEDMTTQLTF. The V call is TRBV30, the J call TRBJ2-6; D gene uncertain. Looked up from germline, CDR1 is GTSNPN and CDR2 is SVGIG (reference sequence). Trimming took off 5 bases at V and 16 bases at J, with 18 bases between the two ends. There are 12 residues in the CDR3.

This clone was counted a single time. The chain couples TRBV14 to TRBJ1-1; D is uncertain. There are 14 residues in the CDR3. Germline loops: CDR1 SGHDN, CDR2 FVKESK. The V end lost 4 bases, the J end lost 0 bases, and 9 bases lay between the germline ends. CDR3 region: CASSPHYMNTEAFF. Here the CDR3 DNA reads TGTGCCAGCAGCCCCCACTACATGAACACTGAAGCTTTCTTT.

On this clone: The same CDR3 is also encoded by other DNA sequences in this sample. The gene calls are TRBV11-3 and TRBJ2-3, with D tentatively TRBD1 (6 bases). With 1 base removed from V and 0 bases from J, the gap between germline ends came to 8 bases. CDR3 length: 15 amino acids. Germline assignment: CDR1 SGHNT and CDR2 YENEEA. The CDR3, as DNA: TGTGCCAGCAGCTTAGGGCAGGGGAGCACAGATACGCAGTATTTT. The encoded protein is CASSLGQGSTDTQYF.

This chain joins TRBV6-4 and TRBJ1-6; 7 nucleotides match TRBD1. The CDR3 is 14 residues long. The germline gives CDR1 MRHNA, CDR2 SNTAGT. V trimming: 1 base; J trimming: 7 bases; junction bases outside the gene matches: 1. In nucleotides, the CDR3 is TGTGCCAGCAGTGACTTGGGACAGAATTCACCCCTCCACTTT. Translating it yields CASSDLGQNSPLHF.

Here the CDR3 DNA reads TGTGCCAGCGAGGTAGCGGGAGACGGCACCGGGGAGCTGTTTTTT. Translating gives CASEVAGDGTGELFF. This chain connects TRBV6-1 to TRBJ2-2; TRBD2 matches 9 bases. The trim removed 8 bases at V and 4 bases at J, leaving 8 bases unmatched. The CDR3 runs to 15 residues. From germline, CDR1 is MNHNS and CDR2 SASEGT.

CDR3 sequence reads: CASSVLGGGTGELFF. CDR3 nucleotides: TGTGCCAGCAGCGTCCTAGGGGGGGGGACCGGGGAGCTGTTTTTT. This chain connects TRBV7-3 to TRBJ2-2, with D perhaps matching TRBD2 (7 bases). Germline V gene data show CDR1 as SGHTA and CDR2 as FQGTGA. Trimming cost V 5 bases and J 5 bases, with 15 bases left between them. There are 15 residues in the CDR3.

The chain is built from TRBV4-1 and TRBJ2-2; no clear D gene. The CDR3 has 15 residues. V shed 0 bases and J shed 0 bases, with 5 bases lying between them. CDR1 is MGHRA, CDR2 YSYEKL, per germline. The DNA of the CDR3 is TGCGCCAGCAGCCAAGATCCCGCGAACACCGGGGAGCTGTTTTTT. Translation gives CASSQDPANTGELFF.

The chain combines TRBV2 with TRBJ1-2; TRBD1 is a possible D gene (5 bases). CDR3 length: 15 residues. The ends were cut back, 0 bases at V and 1 base at J, with 9 bases in the middle. The germline V gene encodes CDR1 SNHLY and CDR2 FYNNEI. CDR3 amino acids: CASSEAWTINYGYTF. The CDR3 DNA reads TGTGCCAGCAGTGAAGCGTGGACAATTAACTATGGCTACACCTTC.

This clone was seen a single time. The chain recombines TRBV7-9 with TRBJ2-5, with 10 bases identical to TRBD2. Germline lookup yields CDR1 SEHNR and CDR2 FQNEAQ (reference sequence). The ends lost 4 bases at V and 2 bases at J; junction bases unmatched: 7. This CDR3 is built from 16 residues. The CDR3 nucleotides read TGTGCCAGCAGCTCCGGACTAGCGGAATATCAAGAGACCCAGTACTTC. This translates into CASSSGLAEYQETQYF.

The chain links TRBV7-8 to TRBJ2-5, with 7 bases identical to TRBD1. With 5 bases clipped from V and 7 bases from J, the junction kept 10 bases outside the gene matches. The CDR3 is 14 residues long. Looked up from germline, CDR1 is SGHVS and CDR2 is FQNEAQ. The CDR3 sequence: CASSPSTGVATQYF. The DNA for the CDR3 is TGTGCCAGCAGCCCATCTACAGGGGTAGCGACCCAGTACTTC.

The chain joins TRBV6-6 to TRBJ1-2; D may be TRBD1 (5 bases). This CDR3 spans 12 amino acids. Germline values: CDR1 MNHNY, CDR2 SVGAGI (reference sequence). Trimming removed 0 bases at V and 12 bases at J, with 11 bases between. The CDR3 region has the DNA TGTGCCAGCAGTTACTCGGGGGGAGGGGACACCTTC. Protein sequence: CASSYSGGGDTF.

V and J are TRBV27 and TRBJ2-1, with D possibly being TRBD2 (6 bases). Looked up from germline, CDR1 is MNHEY and CDR2 is SMNVEV (reference sequence). The V gene lost 0 bases and the J gene lost 0 bases, with 15 bases spanning the gap. The CDR3 extends over 18 amino acids. CDR3 nucleotide sequence: TGTGCCAGCAGTTTATCGGCCGGAGGGTATGACTCCTACAATGAGCAGTTCTTC. It encodes CASSLSAGGYDSYNEQFF.

The chain uses TRBV19 and TRBJ1-5; perhaps TRBD1 as D (6 bases). Germline V gene sequence: CDR1 LNHDA, CDR2 SQIVND (reference sequence). The CDR3 contains 12 residues. V lost 7 bases and J lost 10, with 14 bases in between. The CDR3 region has the DNA TGTGCCAGTACATTGGGGGCCAGCCCCCAGCATTTT. It specifies CASTLGASPQHF.

The chain has TRBV9 and TRBJ2-4; TRBD2 matches at 8 bases. CDR1 and CDR2 (germline): SGDLS, YYNGEE. The CDR3 runs 16 residues. The V segment lost 3 bases and the J segment 3 bases; nucleotides outside the gene matches: 8. The CDR3 region is CASSAPSGPDKNIQYF. The CDR3 bases are TGTGCCAGCAGCGCTCCTAGCGGGCCAGACAAAAACATTCAGTACTTC.

The chain couples TRBV6-4 to TRBJ1-5; 8 bases are a match to TRBD1. Germline V CDR1 and CDR2: MRHNA, SNTAGT. V trimming: 6 bases; J trimming: 4 bases; junction bases outside the gene matches: 17. This CDR3 region has 18 residues. CDR3 amino acids: CASSFDGRQGKANQPQHF. The DNA of the CDR3 is TGTGCCAGCAGCTTTGACGGGAGACAGGGGAAGGCAAATCAGCCCCAGCATTTT.

The rearrangement uses TRBV5-5 and TRBJ1-2; a possible D gene is TRBD1 (5 bases). The CDR3 length is 12 residues. In germline, CDR1 is SGHKS, CDR2 YYEKEE (reference sequence). The ends were cut back, 2 bases at V and 5 bases at J, with 7 bases in the middle. In DNA form, the CDR3 reads TGTGCCAGCAGCTTAGACAGTTATGGCTACACCTTC. Translated: CASSLDSYGYTF.